One and the same sample provided the 18 T cell receptor beta chains below, sequenced in a study of identical twins. TCRdb passed the 5' RACE reads through MiXCR, listing each CDR3 protein once. The sample shows about 150,000 distinct CDR3 sequences, under 4.5% of them seen only once. Sequencing input: memory T cells sorted from blood. All receptors derive from a man younger than 35 in good health.

In its sample, this clonotype was seen many times. The CDR3 nucleotides are TGTGCCAGCTCCCCGAAGCCTGGGGACAATGAGCAGTTCTTC. Amino acids: CASSPKPGDNEQFF. The chain carries TRBV18 and TRBJ2-1; the D is unclear. Germline CDR1 is KGHSH and CDR2 is LQKENI. With 6 bases removed from V and 5 bases from J, the gap between germline ends came to 14 bases. The CDR3 has 14 amino acids. Combining the CDR3 with reference TRBV18 and TRBJ2-1 gives the whole variable domain NAGVMQNPRHLVRRRGQEARLRCSPMKGHSHVYWYRQLPEEGLKFMVYLQKENIIDESGMPKERFSAEFPKEGPSILRIQQVVRGDSAAYFCASSPKPGDNEQFFGPGTRLTVL.

This clonotype was recorded many times. The chain recombines TRBV12-3 or TRBV12-4 with TRBJ2-1; D tentatively fits TRBD1 or TRBD2 (5 bases each). V shed 5 bases and J shed 10 bases, with 24 bases lying between them. CDR3 size: 16 residues. The CDR3 sequence is CASSPRDPRLGVEQFF. The CDR3 DNA reads TGTGCCAGCAGTCCCCGGGACCCCAGGCTGGGGGTCGAGCAGTTCTTC.

This clonotype was found many times. This chain joins TRBV3-1 and TRBJ2-1; 9 bases line up with TRBD2. Trimming cost V 5 bases and J 9 bases; bases outside gene matches: 8. This CDR3 comprises 14 residues. Germline lookup yields CDR1 LGHDT and CDR2 YNNKEL (reference sequence). In nucleotides, the CDR3 is TGTGCCAGCAGCGGGGATAGCGGGAGTGCTGAGCAGTTCTTC. Residues: CASSGDSGSAEQFF.

This clonotype was recorded at least ten times. CDR3 loop: CSARDRANRVAEQFF. CDR3 DNA: TGCAGTGCTAGAGATAGGGCCAATCGGGTAGCGGAGCAGTTCTTC. The rearrangement links TRBV20-1 to TRBJ2-1; a weak D match, TRBD2 (5 bases). The germline V and J ends were trimmed by 0 bases and 10 bases, with 19 bases remaining between them. The CDR3 runs to 15 residues. Germline CDR1 DFQATT, CDR2 SNEGSKA (reference sequence).

This clonotype was recorded many times. The chain links TRBV6-5 to TRBJ2-3; a possible D gene is TRBD1 (5 bases). The CDR3 is 13 amino acids. Germline CDR1 is MNHEY and CDR2 is SVGAGI. Trimming took off 2 bases at V and 5 bases at J, with 8 bases between the two ends. Here the CDR3 reads CASSYRGGDTQYF. The DNA of the CDR3 is TGTGCCAGCAGTTACAGGGGTGGAGATACGCAGTATTTT.

This clonotype was detected ten times or more. V and J are TRBV20-1 and TRBJ2-7, with 8 bases matching TRBD2. CDR1 is DFQATT and CDR2 is SNEGSKA in the germline V gene (reference sequence). With V trimmed by 3 bases and J by 2 bases, 6 bases remained unmatched. The CDR3 totals 14 residues. The CDR3 loop is CSASLLADPYEQYF. DNA for the CDR3: TGCAGTGCTAGTTTACTAGCGGATCCCTACGAGCAGTACTTC.

This clonotype has a count of ten or more. The V and J genes are TRBV5-6 and TRBJ2-1, with TRBD2 matching over 9 bases. CDR1 is SGHDT and CDR2 is YYEEEE in the germline V gene. Losses at the gene ends were 3 bases for V and 5 bases for J; bases not matched to a gene: 6. This CDR3 contains 15 residues. CDR3 region: CASSSGLAVNNEQFF. In DNA, the CDR3 is TGTGCCAGCAGCTCGGGACTAGCAGTTAACAATGAGCAGTTCTTC.

This clonotype occurred a few times. The chain couples TRBV20-1 to TRBJ2-3; D is undetermined. Germline CDR1 reads DFQATT; CDR2 reads SNEGSKA (reference sequence). The CDR3 covers 14 residues. V was pared by 3 bases and J by 2 bases, with 12 bases between. The CDR3 spells CSASPLGFTDTQYF. The CDR3 bases are TGCAGTGCTAGTCCCCTTGGTTTCACAGATACGCAGTATTTT.

The table lists this clonotype with many counts. The chain combines TRBV27 with TRBJ1-6; 7 bases map to TRBD1. The germline V gene encodes CDR1 MNHEY and CDR2 SMNVEV (reference sequence). The length of the CDR3 is 14 residues. Trimming at V came to 6 bases and at J to 3 bases, leaving 2 bases not matched to a gene. As DNA, the CDR3 is TGTGCCAGCAGGCGGGACAGCTATAATTCACCCCTCCACTTT. This sequence encodes CASRRDSYNSPLHF.

There are a few counts of this clonotype. This chain links TRBV19 with TRBJ2-3; TRBD2 matches at 13 bases. CDR3 length: 15 residues. With V trimmed by 6 bases and J by 9 bases, 9 bases remained unmatched. Germline CDR1 and CDR2: LNHDA and SQIVND (reference sequence). CDR3 DNA: TGTGCCAGTAGGCCGGGACTAGCGGGAACATCGACGCAGTATTTT. Protein product: CASRPGLAGTSTQYF.

This clonotype came up a few times. The V and J genes are TRBV5-1 and TRBJ2-2; D gene ambiguous. The CDR3 runs 13 residues. Germline V CDR1 and CDR2: SGHRS, YFSETQ. The V end lost 2 bases, the J end lost 8 bases, and 10 bases lay between the germline ends. The CDR3 nucleotides read TGCGCCAGCAGCTTCGTATATTCAGGGGAGCTGTTTTTT. It codes for CASSFVYSGELFF.

The rearrangement links TRBV6-6 to TRBJ2-7; D might be TRBD2 (6 bases). The V gene lost 5 bases and the J gene lost 5 bases, with 13 bases spanning the gap. CDR3 length: 13 residues. Germline values: CDR1 MNHNY, CDR2 SVGAGI (reference sequence). CDR3 sequence reads: CASSGREIHEQYV. CDR3 DNA: TGTGCCAGCAGTGGCCGGGAGATCCACGAGCAGTACGTC.

This clonotype was counted at least ten times. The V gene is TRBV6-1, the J gene TRBJ2-7; D is uncertain. V lost 5 bases and J lost 3, with 8 bases in between. The CDR3 covers 12 residues. Germline CDR1 MNHNS, CDR2 SASEGT. The chain's CDR3 is CASSMGHYEQYV. The CDR3 DNA follows: TGTGCCAGCAGTATGGGTCACTACGAGCAGTACGTC.

At least ten counts were recorded for this clonotype. The V and J genes are TRBV5-1 and TRBJ2-1, with D tentatively TRBD2 (5 bases). The CDR3 has 15 residues. Between the trimmed V and J ends, which lost 6 bases and 2 bases, there was a span of 15 bases. Germline V CDR1 and CDR2: SGHRS, YFSETQ. The DNA of the CDR3 is TGCGCCAGCACTACACTAGGAGGCGCCTACAATGAGCAGTTCTTC. It codes for CASTTLGGAYNEQFF.

V usage is TRBV11-3 and J usage is TRBJ2-1; 9 bases line up with TRBD2. Germline V CDR1 and CDR2: SGHNT, YENEEA. V shed 5 bases, J shed 10 bases, and the junction held 0 bases outside the gene matches. This CDR3 is 11 amino acids long. The CDR3 DNA follows: TGTGCCAGCAGCGGACTAGCGGAGCAGTTCTTC. Translating gives CASSGLAEQFF.

There are many counts of this clonotype. This chain uses TRBV5-1 with TRBJ2-1, with a tentative D call TRBD2 (7 bases). Germline V gene sequence: CDR1 SGHRS, CDR2 YFSETQ. CDR3 length: 20 amino acids. Trimming shortened V by 0 bases and J by 0 bases, and 22 bases separated the two germline ends. Here the CDR3 reads CASSLARGAGAPSSYNEQFF. CDR3 sequence (DNA): TGCGCCAGCAGCTTGGCTCGGGGGGCGGGAGCTCCTAGCTCCTACAATGAGCAGTTCTTC.

This clonotype was seen repeatedly, ten times or more. The CDR3 loop is CASKGSTGESPLHF. The CDR3 DNA reads as TGTGCCAGCAAAGGGTCGACAGGGGAGTCACCCCTCCACTTT. The rearrangement links TRBV9 to TRBJ1-6, with 8 bases fitting TRBD1. The CDR3 contains 14 residues. Germline CDR1 SGDLS, CDR2 YYNGEE. The trim removed 6 bases at V and 10 bases at J, leaving 9 bases unmatched.

This chain uses TRBV11-3 with TRBJ2-3, with D uncertain. This CDR3 spans 12 amino acids. V was trimmed by 6 bases and J by 2 bases, leaving 6 bases between them. Looked up from germline, CDR1 is SGHNT and CDR2 is YENEEA. The chain's CDR3 is CASRGNTDTQYF. As DNA, the CDR3 is TGTGCCAGCAGGGGTAACACAGATACGCAGTATTTT.